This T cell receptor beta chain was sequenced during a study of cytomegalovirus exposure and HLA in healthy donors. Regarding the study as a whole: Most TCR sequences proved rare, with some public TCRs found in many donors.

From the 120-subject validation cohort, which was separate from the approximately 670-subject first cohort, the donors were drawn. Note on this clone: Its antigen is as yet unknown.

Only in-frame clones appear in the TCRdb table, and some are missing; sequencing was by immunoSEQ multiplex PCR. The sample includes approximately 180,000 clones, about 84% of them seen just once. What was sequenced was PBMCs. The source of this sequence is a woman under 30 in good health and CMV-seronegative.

CDR3 residues: CASSESGPNTEAFF. The CDR3, as DNA: TGCGCCAGCAGTGAATCTGGGCCGAACACTGAAGCTTTCTTT. V usage is TRBV10-1 and J usage is TRBJ1-1; D is uncertain. This CDR3 region has 14 residues. The germline V and J ends were trimmed by 3 bases and 1 base, with 9 bases remaining between them. Looked up from germline, CDR1 is WNHNN and CDR2 is SYGVQD (reference sequence).